The entry below describes one TCR beta chain. The data derive from a study of blood T cell repertoires in COVID-19. Study-wide context: Sites across the United States, Italy and Spain contributed samples from acute and convalescent COVID-19. T cells, B-cell-depleted T cells, or PBMCs supplied cDNA or gDNA.

The authors' processing: Researchers report that nucleated cell counts were estimated from reference gene primer amplification. The protocol was immunoSEQ multiplex PCR, while the TCRdb copy is restricted to in-frame clones and leaves out a portion. That table is the source of V, J and clone size, and D and trimming were worked out from the DNA. The repertoire consists of about 44,000 clones, with about 85% occurring once and the leading ten covering around 25%. Sample: peripheral blood. The sequence derives from a woman older than 75 in a cohort sampled during active or convalescent COVID-19.

The chain's CDR3 is CASSDPPQGNYGYTF. The CDR3 coding sequence is TGTGCCAGCAGCGACCCCCCACAGGGGAACTATGGCTACACCTTC. The gene calls are TRBV9 and TRBJ1-2, with TRBD1 matching 7 bases. After removal of 3 bases from V and 2 bases from J, the junction contained 7 bases not matched to a gene. This CDR3 contains 15 residues. CDR1 is SGDLS and CDR2 is YYNGEE in the germline V gene.